This TCR beta chain was observed in a study of CD8 T cells in ankylosing spondylitis. The V and J ends lost 5 bases and 5 bases, in that order; junction bases with no gene match: 9. Germline loops: CDR1 SGHVS, CDR2 FQNEAQ. The CDR3 runs to 17 residues. This clonotype was counted ten times or more. In TCRdb, the 5' RACE reads were re-called with MiXCR into one record per CDR3 protein. The data hold roughly 40,000 distinct CDR3 sequences, with 15% to 20% observed a single time. V is TRBV7-8 and J is TRBJ2-3, with TRBD2 identical over 14 bases. This clonotype was sampled from a male donor with ankylosing spondylitis or in good health (not recorded which). The sequencing sample was made of blood. The CDR3: CASSRGTSGGSKDTQYF. DNA for the CDR3: TGTGCCAGCAGCCGAGGGACTAGCGGGGGCAGTAAAGATACGCAGTATTTT.